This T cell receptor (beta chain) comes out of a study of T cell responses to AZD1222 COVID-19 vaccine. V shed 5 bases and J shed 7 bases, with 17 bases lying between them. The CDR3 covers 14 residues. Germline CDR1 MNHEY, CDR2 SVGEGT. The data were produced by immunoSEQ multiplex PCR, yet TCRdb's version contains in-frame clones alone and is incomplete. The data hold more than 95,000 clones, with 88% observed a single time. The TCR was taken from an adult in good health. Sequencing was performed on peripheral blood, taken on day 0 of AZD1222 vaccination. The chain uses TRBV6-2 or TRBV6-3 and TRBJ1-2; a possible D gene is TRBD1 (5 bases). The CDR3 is CASSKGTADTGYTF. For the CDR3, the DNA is TGTGCCAGCAGTAAAGGGACGGCGGATACTGGCTACACCTTC.